This paragraph reports one T cell receptor beta chain. The data originate from a study of early T cells in non-severe SARS-CoV-2 infection. CDR1 and CDR2 from the germline V gene are MNHEY and SMNVEV (reference sequence). V was pared by 8 bases and J by 1 base, with 15 bases between. This CDR3 spans 15 amino acids. Individual cDNA molecules each received unique molecular identifiers attached to them. One entry per CDR3 protein results from TCRdb running MiXCR on the 5' RACE reads. Of about 100,000 distinct CDR3 sequences in the sample, over 10% are singletons; the top ten hold around 2.4%. The chain joins TRBV27 to TRBJ2-1; D call uncertain. Sample: whole blood. This TCR was recovered from an adult who was a healthcare worker with PCR-confirmed SARS-CoV-2 infection or an uninfected control (not recorded which). The chain's CDR3 is CASSSDGSSYNEQFF. The CDR3 nucleotides read TGTGCCAGCTCGTCTGACGGGTCTTCCTACAATGAGCAGTTCTTC.